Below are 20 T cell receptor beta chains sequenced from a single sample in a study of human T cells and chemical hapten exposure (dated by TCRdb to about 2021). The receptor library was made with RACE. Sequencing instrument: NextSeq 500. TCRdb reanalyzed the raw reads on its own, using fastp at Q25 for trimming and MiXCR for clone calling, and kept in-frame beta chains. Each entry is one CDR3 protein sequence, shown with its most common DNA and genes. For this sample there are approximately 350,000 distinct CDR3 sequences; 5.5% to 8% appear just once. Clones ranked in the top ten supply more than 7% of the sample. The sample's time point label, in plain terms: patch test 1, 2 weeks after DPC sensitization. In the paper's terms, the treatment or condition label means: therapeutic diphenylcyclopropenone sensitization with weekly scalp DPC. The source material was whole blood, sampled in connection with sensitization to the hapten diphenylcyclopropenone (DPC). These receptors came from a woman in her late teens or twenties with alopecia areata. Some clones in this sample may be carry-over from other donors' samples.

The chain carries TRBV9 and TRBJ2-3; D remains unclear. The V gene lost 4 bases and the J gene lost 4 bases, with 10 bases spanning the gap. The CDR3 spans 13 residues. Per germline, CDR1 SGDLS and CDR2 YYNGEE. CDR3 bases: TGTGCCAGCAGCCCCCGCAGCGCAGATACGCAGTATTTT. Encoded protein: CASSPRSADTQYF.

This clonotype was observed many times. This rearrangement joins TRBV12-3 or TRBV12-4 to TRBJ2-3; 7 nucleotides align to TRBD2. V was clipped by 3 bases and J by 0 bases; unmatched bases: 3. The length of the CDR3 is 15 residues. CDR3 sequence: CASSFRGDSTDTQYF. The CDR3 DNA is TGTGCCAGCAGTTTCCGGGGGGATAGCACAGATACGCAGTATTTT.

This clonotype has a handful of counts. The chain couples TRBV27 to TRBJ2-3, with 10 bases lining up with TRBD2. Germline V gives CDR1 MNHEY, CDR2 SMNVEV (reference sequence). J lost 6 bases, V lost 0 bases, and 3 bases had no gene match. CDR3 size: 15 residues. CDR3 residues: CASSLSLAGDDTQYF. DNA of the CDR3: TGTGCCAGCAGTTTATCGCTAGCGGGGGACGATACGCAGTATTTT.

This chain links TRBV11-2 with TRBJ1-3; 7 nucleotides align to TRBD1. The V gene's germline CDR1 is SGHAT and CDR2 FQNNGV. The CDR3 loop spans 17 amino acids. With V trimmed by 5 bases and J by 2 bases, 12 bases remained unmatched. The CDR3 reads CASSPSLTDRAGNTIYF. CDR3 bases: TGTGCCAGCAGCCCCAGTTTAACAGACAGGGCTGGAAACACCATATATTTT. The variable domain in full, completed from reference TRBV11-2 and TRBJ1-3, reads EAGVAQSPRYKIIEKRQSVAFWCNPISGHATLYWYQQILGQGPKLLIQFQNNGVVDDSQLPKDRFSAERLKGVDSTLKIQPAKLEDSAVYLCASSPSLTDRAGNTIYFGEGSWLTVV.

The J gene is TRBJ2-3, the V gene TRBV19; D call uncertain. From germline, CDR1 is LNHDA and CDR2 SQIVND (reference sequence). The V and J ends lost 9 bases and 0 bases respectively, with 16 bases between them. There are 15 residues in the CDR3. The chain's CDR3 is CASTSGQTSTDTQYF. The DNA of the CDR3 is TGTGCCAGCACTTCGGGTCAAACTAGCACAGATACGCAGTATTTT. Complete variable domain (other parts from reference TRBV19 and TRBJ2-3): DGGITQSPKYLFRKEGQNVTLSCEQNLNHDAMYWYRQDPGQGLRLIYYSQIVNDFQKGDIAEGYSVSREKKESFPLTVTSAQKNPTAFYLCASTSGQTSTDTQYFGPGTRLTVL.

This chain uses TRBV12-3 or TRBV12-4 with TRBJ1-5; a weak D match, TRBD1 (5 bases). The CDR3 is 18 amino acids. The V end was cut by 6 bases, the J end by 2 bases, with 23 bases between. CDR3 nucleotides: TGTGCCAGCAGCCGAATCACGTTAGGGGCCTATGGCAATCAGCCCCAGCATTTT. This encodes CASSRITLGAYGNQPQHF.

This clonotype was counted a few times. The CDR3: CASSQNLAGDSYNEQFF. In DNA form, the CDR3 reads TGCGCCAGCAGTCAGAATCTAGCGGGGGACTCCTACAATGAGCAGTTCTTC. This sequence joins TRBV4-3 and TRBJ2-1; 10 bases match TRBD2. In germline, CDR1 is LGHNA, CDR2 YSLEER. V lost 6 bases to trimming and J lost 0 bases; unmatched junction nucleotides: 8. The CDR3 contains 17 residues.

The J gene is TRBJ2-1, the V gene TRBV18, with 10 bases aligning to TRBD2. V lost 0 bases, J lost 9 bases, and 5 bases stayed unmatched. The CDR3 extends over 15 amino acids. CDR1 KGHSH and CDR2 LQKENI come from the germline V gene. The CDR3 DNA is TGTGCCAGCTCACCACCGGTCAGCGGGGGGGTTGAGCAGTTCTTC. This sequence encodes CASSPPVSGGVEQFF. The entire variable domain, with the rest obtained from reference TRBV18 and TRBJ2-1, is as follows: NAGVMQNPRHLVRRRGQEARLRCSPMKGHSHVYWYRQLPEEGLKFMVYLQKENIIDESGMPKERFSAEFPKEGPSILRIQQVVRGDSAAYFCASSPPVSGGVEQFFGPGTRLTVL.

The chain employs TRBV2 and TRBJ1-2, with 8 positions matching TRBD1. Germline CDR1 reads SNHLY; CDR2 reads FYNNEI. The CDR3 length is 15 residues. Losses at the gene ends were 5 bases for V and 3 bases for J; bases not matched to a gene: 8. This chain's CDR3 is CASSSRDRGDYGYTF. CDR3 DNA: TGTGCCAGCAGTTCGAGAGACAGGGGAGACTATGGCTACACCTTC.

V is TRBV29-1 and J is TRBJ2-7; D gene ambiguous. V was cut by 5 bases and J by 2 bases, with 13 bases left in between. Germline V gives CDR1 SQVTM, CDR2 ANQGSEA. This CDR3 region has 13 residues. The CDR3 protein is CSVLVSSAYEQYF. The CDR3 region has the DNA TGCAGCGTTTTGGTCAGCTCAGCCTACGAGCAGTACTTC.

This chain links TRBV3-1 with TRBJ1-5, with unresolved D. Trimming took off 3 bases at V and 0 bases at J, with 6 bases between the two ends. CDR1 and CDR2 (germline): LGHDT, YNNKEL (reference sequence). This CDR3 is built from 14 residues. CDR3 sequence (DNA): TGTGCCAGCAGCCAGGGGATTAGCAATCAGCCCCAGCATTTT. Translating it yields CASSQGISNQPQHF. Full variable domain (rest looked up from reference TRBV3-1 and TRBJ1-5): DTAVSQTPKYLVTQMGNDKSIKCEQNLGHDTMYWYKQDSKKFLKIMFSYNNKELIINETVPNRFSPKSPDKAHLNLHINSLELGDSAVYFCASSQGISNQPQHFGDGTRLSIL.

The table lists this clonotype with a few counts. The CDR3: CASSVGTAPNQPQHF. CDR3 bases: TGTGCCAGCAGCGTAGGGACAGCGCCTAATCAGCCCCAGCATTTT. The V gene is TRBV9, the J gene TRBJ1-5, with D perhaps TRBD1 (6 bases). The germline V and J ends were trimmed by 0 bases and 4 bases, with 11 bases remaining between them. The CDR3 length is 15 residues. Per germline, CDR1 SGDLS and CDR2 YYNGEE.

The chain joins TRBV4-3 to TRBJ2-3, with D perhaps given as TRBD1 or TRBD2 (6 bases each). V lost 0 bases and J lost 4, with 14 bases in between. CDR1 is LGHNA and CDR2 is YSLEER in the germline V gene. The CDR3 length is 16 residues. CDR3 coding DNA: TGCGCCAGCAGCCAAGAACAAGGGGGAGGCGCAGATACGCAGTATTTT. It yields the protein CASSQEQGGGADTQYF.

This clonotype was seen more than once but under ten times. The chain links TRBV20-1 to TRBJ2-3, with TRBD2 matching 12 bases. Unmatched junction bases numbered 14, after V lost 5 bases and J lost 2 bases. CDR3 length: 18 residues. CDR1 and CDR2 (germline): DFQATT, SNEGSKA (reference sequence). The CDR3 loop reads CSARPILLAGGFTDTQYF. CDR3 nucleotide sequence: TGCAGTGCTCGACCCATACTACTAGCGGGGGGTTTCACAGATACGCAGTATTTT.

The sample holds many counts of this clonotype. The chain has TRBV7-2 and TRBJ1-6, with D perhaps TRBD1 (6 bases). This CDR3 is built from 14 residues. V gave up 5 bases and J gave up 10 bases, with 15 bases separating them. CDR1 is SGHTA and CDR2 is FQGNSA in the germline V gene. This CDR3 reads CASSPEQGGSPLHF. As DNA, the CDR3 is TGTGCCAGCAGCCCTGAACAGGGAGGATCACCCCTCCACTTT.

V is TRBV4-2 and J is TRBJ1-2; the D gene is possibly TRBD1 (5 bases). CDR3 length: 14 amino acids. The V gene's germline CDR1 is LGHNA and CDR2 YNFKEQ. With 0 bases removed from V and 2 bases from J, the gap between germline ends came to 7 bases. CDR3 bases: TGTGCCAGCAGCCAAGATGCAGGGAACTATGGCTACACCTTC. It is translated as CASSQDAGNYGYTF.

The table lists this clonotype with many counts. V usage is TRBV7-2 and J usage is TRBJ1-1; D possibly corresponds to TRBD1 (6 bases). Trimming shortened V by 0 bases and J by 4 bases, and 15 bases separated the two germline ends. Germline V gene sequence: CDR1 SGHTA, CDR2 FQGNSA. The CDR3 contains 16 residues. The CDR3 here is CASSLAPGGLGTEAFF. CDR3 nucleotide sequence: TGTGCCAGCAGCTTAGCGCCGGGGGGGCTCGGCACTGAAGCTTTCTTT. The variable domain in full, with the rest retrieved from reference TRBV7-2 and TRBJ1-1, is GAGVSQSPSNKVTEKGKDVELRCDPISGHTALYWYRQSLGQGLEFLIYFQGNSAPDKSGLPSDRFSAERTGGSVSTLTIQRTQQEDSAVYLCASSLAPGGLGTEAFFGQGTRLTVV.

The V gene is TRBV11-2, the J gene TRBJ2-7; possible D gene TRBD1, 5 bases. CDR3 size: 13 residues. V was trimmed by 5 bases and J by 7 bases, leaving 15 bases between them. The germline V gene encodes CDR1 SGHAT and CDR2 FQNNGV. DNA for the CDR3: TGTGCCAGCAGCGACAGACCGCCTGTTGAGCAGTACTTC. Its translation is CASSDRPPVEQYF.

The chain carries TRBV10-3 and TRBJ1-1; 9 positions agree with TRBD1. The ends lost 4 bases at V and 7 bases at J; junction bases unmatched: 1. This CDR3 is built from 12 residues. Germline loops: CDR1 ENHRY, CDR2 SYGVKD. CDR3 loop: CAISGQGVEAFF. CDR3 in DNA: TGTGCCATCAGTGGACAGGGGGTTGAAGCTTTCTTT.

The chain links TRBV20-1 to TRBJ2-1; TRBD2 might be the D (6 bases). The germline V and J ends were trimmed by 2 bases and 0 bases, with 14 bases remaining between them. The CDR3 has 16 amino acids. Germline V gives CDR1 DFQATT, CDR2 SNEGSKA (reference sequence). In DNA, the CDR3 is TGCAGTGCTAGATCCTCTAGCGAGGGCTCCTACAATGAGCAGTTCTTC. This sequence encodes CSARSSSEGSYNEQFF.